The T cell receptor beta chain under discussion was sequenced for a study of shared clonotypes between healthy human individuals. The junction had 12 bases not matched to a gene; V was cut back by 4 bases and J by 4 bases. CDR1 and CDR2 from the germline V gene are MNHNS and SASEGT. The CDR3 length is 17 residues. CD4+ cells underwent separation, giving CD45RA+ naive and CD45RA-negative memory subsets. The assay was immunoSEQ multiplex PCR, and TCRdb's table has in-frame clones only and misses some. The sample contains around 2,000,000 clones, roughly 95% of which appear only once. The rearrangement uses TRBV6-1 and TRBJ1-5; 8 nucleotides agree with TRBD1. Sequencing was done on a sample of naive CD4+ T cells sorted from blood. Subset given: CD45RA+ positively selected. The sequence came from a man aged 18 to 29 in good health. The CDR3 reads CASSGVVDRGGNQPQHF. In DNA form, the CDR3 reads TGTGCCAGCAGTGGAGTGGTCGACAGGGGAGGGAATCAGCCCCAGCATTTT.